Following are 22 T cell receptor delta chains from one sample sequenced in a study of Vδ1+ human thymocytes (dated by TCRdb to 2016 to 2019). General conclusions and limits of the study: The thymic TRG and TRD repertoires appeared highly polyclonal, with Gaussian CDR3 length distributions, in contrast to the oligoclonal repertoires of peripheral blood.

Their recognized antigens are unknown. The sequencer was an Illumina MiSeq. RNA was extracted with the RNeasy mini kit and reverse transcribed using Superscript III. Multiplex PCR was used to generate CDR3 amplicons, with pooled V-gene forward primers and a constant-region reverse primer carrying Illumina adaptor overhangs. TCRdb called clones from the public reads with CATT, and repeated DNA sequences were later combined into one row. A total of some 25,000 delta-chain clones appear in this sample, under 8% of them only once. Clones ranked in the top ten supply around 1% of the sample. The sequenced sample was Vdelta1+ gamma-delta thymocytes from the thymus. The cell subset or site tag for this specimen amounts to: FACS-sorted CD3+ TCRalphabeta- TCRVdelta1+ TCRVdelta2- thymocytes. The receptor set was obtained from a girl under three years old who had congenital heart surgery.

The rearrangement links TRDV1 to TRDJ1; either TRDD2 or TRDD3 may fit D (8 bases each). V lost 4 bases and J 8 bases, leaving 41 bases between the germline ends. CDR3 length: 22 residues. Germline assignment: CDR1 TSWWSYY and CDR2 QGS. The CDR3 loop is CALGGPRPSYGGGWSQNEKLIF. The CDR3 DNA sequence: TGTGCTCTTGGGGGACCCAGGCCTTCCTATGGTGGGGGATGGTCCCAAAACGAGAAACTCATCTTT.

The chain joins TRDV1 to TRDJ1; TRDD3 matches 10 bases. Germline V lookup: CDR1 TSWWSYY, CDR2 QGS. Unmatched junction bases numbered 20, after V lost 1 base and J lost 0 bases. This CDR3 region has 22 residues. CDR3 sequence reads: CALGEHRGTGGSGIRYTDKLIF. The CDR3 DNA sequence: TGTGCTCTTGGGGAACACCGCGGTACTGGGGGATCGGGGATCCGGTACACCGATAAACTCATCTTT.

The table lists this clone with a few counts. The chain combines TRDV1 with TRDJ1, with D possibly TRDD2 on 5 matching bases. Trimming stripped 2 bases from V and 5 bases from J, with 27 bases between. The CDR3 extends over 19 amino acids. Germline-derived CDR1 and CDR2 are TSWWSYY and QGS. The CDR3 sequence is CALGESAFPLPRDLDKLIF. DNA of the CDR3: TGTGCTCTTGGGGAAAGCGCGTTCCCCCTACCCAGGGACCTTGATAAACTCATCTTT.

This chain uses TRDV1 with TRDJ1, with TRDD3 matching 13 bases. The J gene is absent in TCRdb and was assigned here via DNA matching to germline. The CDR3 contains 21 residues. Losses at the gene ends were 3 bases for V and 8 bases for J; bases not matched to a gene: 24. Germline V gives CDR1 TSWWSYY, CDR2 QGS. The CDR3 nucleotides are TGTGCTCTTGGGGACGACCTACGTTCGGGGGTGTACTGGGGGATACGAAGCAAACTCATCTTT. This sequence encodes CALGDDLRSGVYWGIRSKLIF.

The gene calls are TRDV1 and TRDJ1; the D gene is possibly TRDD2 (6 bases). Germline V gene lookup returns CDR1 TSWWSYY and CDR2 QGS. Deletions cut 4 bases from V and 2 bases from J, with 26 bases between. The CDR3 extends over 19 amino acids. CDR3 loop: CALGGRGRPTSVPTDKLIF. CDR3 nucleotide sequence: TGTGCTCTTGGGGGCAGAGGGCGTCCTACCTCGGTACCAACCGATAAACTCATCTTT.

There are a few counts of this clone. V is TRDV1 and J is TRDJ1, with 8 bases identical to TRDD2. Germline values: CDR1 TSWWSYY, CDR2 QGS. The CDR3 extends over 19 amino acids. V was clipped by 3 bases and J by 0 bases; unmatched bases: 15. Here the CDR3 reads CALGDPYFLPRGYTDKLIF. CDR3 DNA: TGTGCTCTTGGGGATCCTTACTTCCTACCGAGGGGGTACACCGATAAACTCATCTTT.

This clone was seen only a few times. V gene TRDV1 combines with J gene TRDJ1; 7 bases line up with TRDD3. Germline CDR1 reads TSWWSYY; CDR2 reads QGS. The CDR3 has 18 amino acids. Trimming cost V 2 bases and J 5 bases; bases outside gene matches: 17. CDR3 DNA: TGTGCTCTTGGGGAAGGCGCTAAGTACTGGGGATTGTTGGATAAACTCATCTTT. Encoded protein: CALGEGAKYWGLLDKLIF.

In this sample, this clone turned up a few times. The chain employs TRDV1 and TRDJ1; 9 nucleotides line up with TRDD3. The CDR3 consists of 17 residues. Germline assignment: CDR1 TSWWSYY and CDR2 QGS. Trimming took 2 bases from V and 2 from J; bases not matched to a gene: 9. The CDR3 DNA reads TGTGCTCTTGGGGAAGTCCCGGGGGATACAAGGACCGATAAACTCATCTTT. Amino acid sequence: CALGEVPGDTRTDKLIF.

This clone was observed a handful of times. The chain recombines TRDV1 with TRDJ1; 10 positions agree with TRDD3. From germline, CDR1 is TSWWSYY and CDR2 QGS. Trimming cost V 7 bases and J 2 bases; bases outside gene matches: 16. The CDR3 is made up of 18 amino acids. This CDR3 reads CALAPEIEVLGDTDKLIF. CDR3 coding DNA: TGTGCTCTTGCTCCCGAAATCGAGGTACTGGGGGATACCGATAAACTCATCTTT.

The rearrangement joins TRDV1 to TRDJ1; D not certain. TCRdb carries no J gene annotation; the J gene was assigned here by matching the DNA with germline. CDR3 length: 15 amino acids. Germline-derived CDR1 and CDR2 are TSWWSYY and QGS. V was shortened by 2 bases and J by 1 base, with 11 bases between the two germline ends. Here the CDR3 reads CALGEMALGTDKLIF. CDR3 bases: TGTGCTCTTGGGGAAATGGCGTTGGGCACCGATAAACTCATCTTT.

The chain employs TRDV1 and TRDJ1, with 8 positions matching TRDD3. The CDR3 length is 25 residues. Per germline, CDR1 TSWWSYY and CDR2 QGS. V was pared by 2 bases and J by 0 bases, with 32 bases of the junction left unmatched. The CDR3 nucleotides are TGTGCTCTTGGGGAATGTTCCCCGCATTACTGGGGGCAGGGACCGACCCTCTCGTACACCGATAAACTCATCTTT. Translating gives CALGECSPHYWGQGPTLSYTDKLIF.

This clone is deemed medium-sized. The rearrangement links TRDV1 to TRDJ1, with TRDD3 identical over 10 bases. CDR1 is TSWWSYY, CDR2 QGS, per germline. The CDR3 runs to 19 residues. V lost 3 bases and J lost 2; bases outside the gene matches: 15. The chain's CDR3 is CALGDVKFPVLGDTDKLIF. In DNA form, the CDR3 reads TGTGCTCTTGGGGACGTAAAGTTCCCCGTACTGGGGGATACCGATAAACTCATCTTT.

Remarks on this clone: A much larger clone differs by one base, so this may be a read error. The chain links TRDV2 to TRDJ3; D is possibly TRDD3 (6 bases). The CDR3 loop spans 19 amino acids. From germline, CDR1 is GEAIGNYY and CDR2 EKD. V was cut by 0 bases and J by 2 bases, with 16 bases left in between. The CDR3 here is CACDTCWGISPWDTRQMFF. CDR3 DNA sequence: TGTGCCTGTGACACCTGCTGGGGCATAAGCCCCTGGGACACCCGACAGATGTTTTTC.

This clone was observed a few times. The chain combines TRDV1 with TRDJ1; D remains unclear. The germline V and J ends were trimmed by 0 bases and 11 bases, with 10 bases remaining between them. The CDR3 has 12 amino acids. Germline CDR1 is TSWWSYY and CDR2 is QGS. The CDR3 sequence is CALGELASSLIF. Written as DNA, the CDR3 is TGTGCTCTTGGGGAACTTGCTTCTTCGCTCATCTTT.

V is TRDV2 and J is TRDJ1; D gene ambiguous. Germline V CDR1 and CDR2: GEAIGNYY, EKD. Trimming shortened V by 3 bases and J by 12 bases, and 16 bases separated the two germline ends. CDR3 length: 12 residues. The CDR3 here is CACDLIPLRVIF. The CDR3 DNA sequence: TGTGCCTGTGACCTTATACCATTACGAGTCATCTTT.

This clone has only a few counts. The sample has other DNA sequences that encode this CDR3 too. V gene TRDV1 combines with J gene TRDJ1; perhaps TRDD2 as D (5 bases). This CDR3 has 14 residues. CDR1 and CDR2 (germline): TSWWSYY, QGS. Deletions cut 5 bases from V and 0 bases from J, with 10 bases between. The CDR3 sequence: CALGSSSYTDKLIF. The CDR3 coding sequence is TGTGCTCTTGGGTCCAGTTCCTACACCGATAAACTCATCTTT.

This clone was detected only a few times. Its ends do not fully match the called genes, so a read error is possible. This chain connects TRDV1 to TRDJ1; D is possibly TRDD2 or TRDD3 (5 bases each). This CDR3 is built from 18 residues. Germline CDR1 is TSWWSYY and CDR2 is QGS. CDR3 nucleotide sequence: TGTGCTCTTGGGGTTACTTCCGTCGATGGGATTTTCACCGGTAAACTCATCTTT. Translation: CALGVTSVDGIFTGKLIF.

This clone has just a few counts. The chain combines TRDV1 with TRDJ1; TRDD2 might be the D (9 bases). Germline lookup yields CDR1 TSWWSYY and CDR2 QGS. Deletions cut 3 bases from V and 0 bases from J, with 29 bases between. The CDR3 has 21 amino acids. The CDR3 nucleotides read TGTGCTCTTGGGGAGACCTTCCTACCGCTGGGGGACTTCCCGTACACCGATAAACTCATCTTT. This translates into CALGETFLPLGDFPYTDKLIF.

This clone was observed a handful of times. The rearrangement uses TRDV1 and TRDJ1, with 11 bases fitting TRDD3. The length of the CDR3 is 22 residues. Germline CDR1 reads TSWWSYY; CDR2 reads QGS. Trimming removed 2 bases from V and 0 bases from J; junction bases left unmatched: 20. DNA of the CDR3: TGTGCTCTTGGGGAAGGAAGGTCCCCTGGGGGATACAAAACTCCCTACACCGATAAACTCATCTTT. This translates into CALGEGRSPGGYKTPYTDKLIF.

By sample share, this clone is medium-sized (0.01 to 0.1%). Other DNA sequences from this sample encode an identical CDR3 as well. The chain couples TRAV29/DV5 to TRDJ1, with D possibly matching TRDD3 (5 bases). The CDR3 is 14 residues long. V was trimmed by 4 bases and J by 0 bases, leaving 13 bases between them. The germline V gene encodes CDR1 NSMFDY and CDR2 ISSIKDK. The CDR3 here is CAACGGPYTDKLIF. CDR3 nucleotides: TGTGCAGCATGCGGGGGGCCGTACACCGATAAACTCATCTTT.

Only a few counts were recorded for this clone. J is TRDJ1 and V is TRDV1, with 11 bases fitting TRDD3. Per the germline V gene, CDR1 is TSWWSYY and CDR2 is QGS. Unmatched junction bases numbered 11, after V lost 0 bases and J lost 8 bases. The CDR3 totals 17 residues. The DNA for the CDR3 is TGTGCTCTTGGGGAACTTTTCGATCCTTACTGGGGGATAAAACTCATCTTT. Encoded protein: CALGELFDPYWGIKLIF.

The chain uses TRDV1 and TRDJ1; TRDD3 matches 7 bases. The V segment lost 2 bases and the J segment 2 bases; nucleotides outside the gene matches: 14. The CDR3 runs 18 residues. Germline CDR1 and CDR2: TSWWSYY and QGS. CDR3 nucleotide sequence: TGTGCTCTTGGGGAATGTCCTCCTGGACTGGGGAAGACCGATAAACTCATCTTT. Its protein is CALGECPPGLGKTDKLIF.